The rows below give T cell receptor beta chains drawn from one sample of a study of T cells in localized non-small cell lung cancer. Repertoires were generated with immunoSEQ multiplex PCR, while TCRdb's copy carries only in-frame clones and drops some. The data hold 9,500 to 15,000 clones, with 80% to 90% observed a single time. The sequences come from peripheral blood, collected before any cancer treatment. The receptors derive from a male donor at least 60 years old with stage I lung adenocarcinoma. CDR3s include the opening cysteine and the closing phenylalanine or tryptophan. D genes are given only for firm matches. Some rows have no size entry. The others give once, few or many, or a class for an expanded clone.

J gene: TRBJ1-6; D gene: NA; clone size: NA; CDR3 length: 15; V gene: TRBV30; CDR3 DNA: TGTGCCTGGAGTGTAGTGAGCTCCTATAATTCACCCCTCCACTTT; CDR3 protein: CAWSVVSSYNSPLHF
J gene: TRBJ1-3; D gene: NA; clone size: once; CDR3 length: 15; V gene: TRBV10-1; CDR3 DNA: TGCGCCAGCAGTGAGTCGTCGGGTTTTGGAAACACCATATATTTT; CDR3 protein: CASSESSGFGNTIYF
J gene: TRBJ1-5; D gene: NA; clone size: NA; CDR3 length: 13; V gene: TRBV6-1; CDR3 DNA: TGTGCCAGCGGCGGGACACCCAATCAGCCCCAGCATTTT; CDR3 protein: CASGGTPNQPQHF
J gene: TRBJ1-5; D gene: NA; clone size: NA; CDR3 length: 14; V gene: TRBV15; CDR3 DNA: TGTGCCACCAGCGGTGGGGGAAGCAATCAGCCCCAGCATTTT; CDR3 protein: CATSGGGSNQPQHF
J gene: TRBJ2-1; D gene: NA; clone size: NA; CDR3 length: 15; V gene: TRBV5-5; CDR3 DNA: TGTGCCAGCAGCCAAAGGGCAGCCGCCGACGGTGAGCAGTTCTTC; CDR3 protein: CASSQRAAADGEQFF
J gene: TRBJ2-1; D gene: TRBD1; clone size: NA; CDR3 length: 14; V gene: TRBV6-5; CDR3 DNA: TGTGCCAGCAGTGAGGACAGGGTGTACAATGAGCAGTTCTTC; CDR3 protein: CASSEDRVYNEQFF
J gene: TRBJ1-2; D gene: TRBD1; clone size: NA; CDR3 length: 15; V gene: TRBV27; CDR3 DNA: TGTGCCAGCAGTTTACTGCCGGGACAGGGGAGCGGCTACACCTTC; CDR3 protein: CASSLLPGQGSGYTF
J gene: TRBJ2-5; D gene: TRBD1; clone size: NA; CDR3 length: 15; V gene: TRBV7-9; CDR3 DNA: TGTGCCAGCAGCTTTGGACAGGGGAATTTCGAGACCCAGTACTTC; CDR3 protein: CASSFGQGNFETQYF
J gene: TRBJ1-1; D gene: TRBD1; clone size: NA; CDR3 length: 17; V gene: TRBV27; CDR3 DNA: TGTGCCAGCAGTTCTGGACAGGTGAGGAACCCGGGGGCTGAAGCTTTCTTT; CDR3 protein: CASSSGQVRNPGAEAFF
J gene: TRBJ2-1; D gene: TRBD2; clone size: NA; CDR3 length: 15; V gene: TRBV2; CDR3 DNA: TGTGCCAGCAGTCTGACTAGCGGGACCTACAATGAGCAGTTCTTC; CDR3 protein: CASSLTSGTYNEQFF
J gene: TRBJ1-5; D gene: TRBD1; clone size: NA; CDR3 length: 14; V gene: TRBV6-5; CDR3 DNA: TGTGCCAGCAGTTACGGGACAGGTACTCAGCCCCAGCATTTT; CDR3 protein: CASSYGTGTQPQHF
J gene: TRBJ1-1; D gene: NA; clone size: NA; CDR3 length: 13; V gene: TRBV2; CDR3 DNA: TGTGCCAGCAGGGGTTGGGCGAACACTGAAGCTTTCTTT; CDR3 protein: CASRGWANTEAFF
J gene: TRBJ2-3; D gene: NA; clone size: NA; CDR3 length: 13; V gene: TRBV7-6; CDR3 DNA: TGTGCCAGCAGCTTTACCTACACAGATACGCAGTATTTT; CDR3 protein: CASSFTYTDTQYF
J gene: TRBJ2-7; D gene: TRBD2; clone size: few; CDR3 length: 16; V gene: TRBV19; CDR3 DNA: TGTGCCAGTAGCCCCTACGGGGCTAGCGGCACCTACGAGCAGTACTTC; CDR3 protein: CASSPYGASGTYEQYF
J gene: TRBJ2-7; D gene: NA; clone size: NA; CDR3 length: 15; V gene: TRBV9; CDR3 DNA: TGTGCCAGCAGCGAAGCTACCGGGACACAATACGAGCAGTACTTC; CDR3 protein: CASSEATGTQYEQYF
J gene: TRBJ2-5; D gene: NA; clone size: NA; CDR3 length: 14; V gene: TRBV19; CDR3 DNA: TGTGCCAGTAGTAAAGGGGGGTCCCAAGAGACCCAGTACTTC; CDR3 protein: CASSKGGSQETQYF
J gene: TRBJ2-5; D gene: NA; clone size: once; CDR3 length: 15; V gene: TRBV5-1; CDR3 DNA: TGCGCCACCCAGCCAGGGGGGGGGCGCGGGGAGACCCAGTACTTC; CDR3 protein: CATQPGGGRGETQYF